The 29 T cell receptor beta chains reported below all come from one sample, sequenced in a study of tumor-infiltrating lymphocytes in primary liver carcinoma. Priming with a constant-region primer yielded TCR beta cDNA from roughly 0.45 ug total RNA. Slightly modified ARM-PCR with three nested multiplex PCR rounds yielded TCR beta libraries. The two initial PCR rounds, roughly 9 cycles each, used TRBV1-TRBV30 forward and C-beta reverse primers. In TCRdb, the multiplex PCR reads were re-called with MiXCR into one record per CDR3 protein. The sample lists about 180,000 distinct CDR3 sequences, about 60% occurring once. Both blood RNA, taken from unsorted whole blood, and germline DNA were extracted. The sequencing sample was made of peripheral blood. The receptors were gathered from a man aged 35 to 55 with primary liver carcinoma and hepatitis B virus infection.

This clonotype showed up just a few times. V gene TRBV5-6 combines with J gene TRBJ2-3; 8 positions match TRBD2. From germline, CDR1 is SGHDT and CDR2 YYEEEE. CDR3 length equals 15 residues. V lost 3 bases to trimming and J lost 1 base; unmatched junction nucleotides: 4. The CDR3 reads CASSSPAGGTDTQYF. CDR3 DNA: TGTGCCAGCAGCTCCCCAGCGGGAGGCACAGATACGCAGTATTTT.

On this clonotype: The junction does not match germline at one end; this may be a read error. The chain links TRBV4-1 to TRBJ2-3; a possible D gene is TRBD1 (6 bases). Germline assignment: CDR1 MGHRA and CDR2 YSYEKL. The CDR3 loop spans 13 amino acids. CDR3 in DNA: TGTGCCAGCAGCCAAGGGGGAACAGATACGCAGTGTTTT. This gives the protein CASSQGGTDTQCF.

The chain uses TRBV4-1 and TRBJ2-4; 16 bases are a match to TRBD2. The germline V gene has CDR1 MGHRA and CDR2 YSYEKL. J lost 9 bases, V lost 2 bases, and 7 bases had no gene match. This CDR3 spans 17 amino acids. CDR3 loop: CASSQKGLAGGLAIQYF. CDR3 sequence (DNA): TGCGCCAGCAGCCAAAAGGGACTAGCGGGAGGGCTGGCCATTCAGTACTTC.

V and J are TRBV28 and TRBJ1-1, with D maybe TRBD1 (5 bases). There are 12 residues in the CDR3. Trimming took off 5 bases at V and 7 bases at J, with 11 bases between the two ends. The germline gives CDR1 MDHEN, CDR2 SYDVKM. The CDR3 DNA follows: TGTGCCAGCAGTGTAAGGGACTTTGAAGCTTTCTTT. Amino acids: CASSVRDFEAFF.

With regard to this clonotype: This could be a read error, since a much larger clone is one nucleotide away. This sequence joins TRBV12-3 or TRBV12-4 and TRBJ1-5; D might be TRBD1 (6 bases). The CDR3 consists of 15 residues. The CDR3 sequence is CTSRSGQTFNQPQHF. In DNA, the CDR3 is TGTACCAGCAGATCAGGACAGACGTTCAATCAGCCCCAGCATTTT.

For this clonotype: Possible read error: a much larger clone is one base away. The DNA of the CDR3 is TGCAGCGTTGAGAAAATCATTTACAATGAGCAGTTCTTC. It yields the protein CSVEKIIYNEQFF. This chain joins TRBV29-1 and TRBJ2-1, with D unresolved. This CDR3 contains 13 residues. V was trimmed by 3 bases and J by 4 bases, leaving 10 bases between them. The germline CDR1 and CDR2 sequences are SQVTM and ANQGSEA.

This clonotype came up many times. This chain's CDR3 is CASSQRGLAAESEQFF. DNA for the CDR3: TGCGCCAGCAGCCAAAGGGGACTAGCGGCTGAGAGTGAGCAGTTCTTC. The chain recombines TRBV4-1 with TRBJ2-1, with 11 bases that match TRBD2. Germline lookup yields CDR1 MGHRA and CDR2 YSYEKL. This CDR3 comprises 16 residues. V shed 2 bases, J shed 9 bases, and the junction held 9 bases outside the gene matches.

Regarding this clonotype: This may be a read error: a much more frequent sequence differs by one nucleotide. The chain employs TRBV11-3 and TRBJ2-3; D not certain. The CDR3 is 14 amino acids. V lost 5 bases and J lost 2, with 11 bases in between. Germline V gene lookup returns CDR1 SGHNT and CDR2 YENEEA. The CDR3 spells CASSLCGPTDTQYF. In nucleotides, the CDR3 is TGTGCCAGCAGCCTTTGCGGACCCACAGATACGCAGTATTTT.

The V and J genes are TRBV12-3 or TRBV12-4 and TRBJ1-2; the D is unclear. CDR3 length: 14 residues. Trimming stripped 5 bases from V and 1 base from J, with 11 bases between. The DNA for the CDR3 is TGTGCCAGCAGTAAGGACGGGGTTAACTATGGCTACACCTTC. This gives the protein CASSKDGVNYGYTF.

CDR3 in amino acids: CASSYFGQGPTNYGYTF. For the CDR3, the DNA is TGTGCCAGCAGTTACTTTGGACAGGGGCCCACTAACTATGGCTACACCTTC. V and J are TRBV6-5 and TRBJ1-2; 9 nucleotides agree with TRBD1. Trimming cost V 1 base and J 0 bases; bases outside gene matches: 6. The CDR3 spans 17 residues. Germline CDR1 is MNHEY and CDR2 is SVGAGI.

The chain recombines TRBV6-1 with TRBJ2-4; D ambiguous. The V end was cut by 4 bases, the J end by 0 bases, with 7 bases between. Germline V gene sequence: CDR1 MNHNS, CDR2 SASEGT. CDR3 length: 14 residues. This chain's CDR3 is CASSGHLAKNIQYF. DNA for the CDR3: TGTGCCAGCAGTGGGCACCTAGCCAAAAACATTCAGTACTTC.

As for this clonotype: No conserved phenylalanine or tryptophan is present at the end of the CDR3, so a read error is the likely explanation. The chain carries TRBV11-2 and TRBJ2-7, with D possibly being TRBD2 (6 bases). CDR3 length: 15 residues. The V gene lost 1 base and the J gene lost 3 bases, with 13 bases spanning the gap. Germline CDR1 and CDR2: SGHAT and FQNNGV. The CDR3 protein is CASSLAAGSFYEQYI. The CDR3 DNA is TGTGCCAGCAGCTTAGCGGCGGGATCCTTCTACGAGCAGTACATC.

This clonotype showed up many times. CDR3: CASSSELPQHF. The CDR3 DNA reads as TGTGCCAGCAGCTCCGAGCTTCCCCAGCATTTT. The chain has TRBV6-1 and TRBJ1-5, with D uncertain. The V end was cut by 6 bases, the J end by 10 bases, with 10 bases between. Germline CDR1 and CDR2: MNHNS and SASEGT. The CDR3 is made up of 11 amino acids.

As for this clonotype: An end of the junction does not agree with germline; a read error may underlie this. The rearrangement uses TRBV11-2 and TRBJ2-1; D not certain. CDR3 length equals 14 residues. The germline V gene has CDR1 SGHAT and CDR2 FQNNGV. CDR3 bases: TGTGCCAGCAGGTTAGATGGGTGGGCGGTTGAGCAGTTCTTC. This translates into CASRLDGWAVEQFF.

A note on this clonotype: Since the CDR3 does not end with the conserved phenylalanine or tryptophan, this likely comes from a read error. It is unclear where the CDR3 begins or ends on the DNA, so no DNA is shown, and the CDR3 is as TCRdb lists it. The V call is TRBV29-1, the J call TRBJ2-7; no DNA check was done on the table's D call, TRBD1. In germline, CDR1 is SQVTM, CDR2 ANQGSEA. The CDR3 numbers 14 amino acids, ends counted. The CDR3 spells CSVQVTGGEGEQYS.

The CDR3 sequence: CASSSRWTGGDTEAFF. CDR3 bases: TGTGCCAGCAGCTCCCGATGGACAGGGGGGGACACTGAAGCTTTCTTT. The chain recombines TRBV7-8 with TRBJ1-1; 10 positions agree with TRBD1. Trimming took 4 bases from V and 3 from J; bases not matched to a gene: 8. Germline CDR1 SGHVS, CDR2 FQNEAQ. The CDR3 is 16 amino acids. The full variable domain, with the rest looked up from reference TRBV7-8 and TRBJ1-1, is GAGVSQSPRYKVAKRGQDVALRCDPISGHVSLFWYQQALGQGPEFLTYFQNEAQLDKSGLPSDRFFAERPEGSVSTLKIQRTQQEDSAVYLCASSSRWTGGDTEAFFGQGTRLTVV.

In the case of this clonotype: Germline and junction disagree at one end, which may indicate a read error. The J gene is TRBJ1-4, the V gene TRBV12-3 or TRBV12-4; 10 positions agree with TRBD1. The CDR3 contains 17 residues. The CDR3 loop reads CVSSLTGGSATNEKLFF. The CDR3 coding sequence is TGTGTCAGCAGTCTGACAGGGGGCTCCGCAACTAATGAAAAACTGTTTTTT.

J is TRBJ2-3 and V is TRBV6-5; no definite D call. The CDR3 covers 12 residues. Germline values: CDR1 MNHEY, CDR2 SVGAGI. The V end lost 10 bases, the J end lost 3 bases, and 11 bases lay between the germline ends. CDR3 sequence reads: CATWAGTDTQYF. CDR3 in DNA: TGTGCCACCTGGGCCGGGACAGATACGCAGTATTTT.

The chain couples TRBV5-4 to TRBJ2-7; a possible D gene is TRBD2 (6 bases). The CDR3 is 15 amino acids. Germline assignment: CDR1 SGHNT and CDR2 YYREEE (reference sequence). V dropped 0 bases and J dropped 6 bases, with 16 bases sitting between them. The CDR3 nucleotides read TGTGCCAGCAGCTTGGGGGCTAGCGCAGCGCGCGAGCAGTACTTC. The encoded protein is CASSLGASAAREQYF.

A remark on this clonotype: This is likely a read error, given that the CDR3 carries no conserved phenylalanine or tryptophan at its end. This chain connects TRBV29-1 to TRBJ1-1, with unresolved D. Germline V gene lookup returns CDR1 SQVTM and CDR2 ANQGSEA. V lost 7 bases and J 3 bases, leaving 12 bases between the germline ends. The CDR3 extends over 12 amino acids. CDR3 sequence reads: CSALATDTEAFS. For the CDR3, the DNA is TGCAGCGCCCTAGCAACGGACACTGAAGCTTTCTCT.

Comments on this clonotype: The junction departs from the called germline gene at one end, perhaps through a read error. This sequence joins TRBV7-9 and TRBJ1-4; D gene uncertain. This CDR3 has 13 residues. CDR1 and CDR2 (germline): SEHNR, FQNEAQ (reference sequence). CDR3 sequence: CVSRLPGHEKLFF. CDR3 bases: TGTGTCAGCAGGTTACCGGGCCATGAAAAACTGTTTTTT.

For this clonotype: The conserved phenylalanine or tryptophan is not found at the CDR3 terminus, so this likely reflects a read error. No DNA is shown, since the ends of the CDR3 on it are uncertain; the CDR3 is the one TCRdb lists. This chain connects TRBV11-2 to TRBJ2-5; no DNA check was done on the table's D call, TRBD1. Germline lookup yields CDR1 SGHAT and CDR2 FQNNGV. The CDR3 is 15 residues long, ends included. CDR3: CASSFLGQGRETRYL.

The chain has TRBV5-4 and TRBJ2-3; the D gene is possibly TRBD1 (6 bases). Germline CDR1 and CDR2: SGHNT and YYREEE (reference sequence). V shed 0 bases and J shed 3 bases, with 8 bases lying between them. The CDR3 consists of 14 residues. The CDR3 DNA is TGTGCCAGCAGCTTGGAGCAGGGGACAGATACGCAGTATTTT. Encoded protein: CASSLEQGTDTQYF.

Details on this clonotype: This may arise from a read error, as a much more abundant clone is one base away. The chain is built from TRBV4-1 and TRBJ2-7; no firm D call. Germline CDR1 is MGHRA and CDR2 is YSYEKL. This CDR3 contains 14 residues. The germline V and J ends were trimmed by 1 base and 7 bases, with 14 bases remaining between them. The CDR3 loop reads CASSQVGQMEEQYF. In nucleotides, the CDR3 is TGCGCCAGCAGCCAAGTAGGTCAGATGGAGGAGCAGTACTTC.

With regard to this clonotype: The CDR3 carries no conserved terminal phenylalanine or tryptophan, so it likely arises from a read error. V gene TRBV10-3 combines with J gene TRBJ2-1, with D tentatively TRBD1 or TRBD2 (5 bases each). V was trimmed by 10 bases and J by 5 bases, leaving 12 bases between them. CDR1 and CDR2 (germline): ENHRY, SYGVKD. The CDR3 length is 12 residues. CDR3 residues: CATGTQDNEQFL. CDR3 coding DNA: TGTGCCACCGGGACCCAGGACAATGAGCAGTTCTTA.

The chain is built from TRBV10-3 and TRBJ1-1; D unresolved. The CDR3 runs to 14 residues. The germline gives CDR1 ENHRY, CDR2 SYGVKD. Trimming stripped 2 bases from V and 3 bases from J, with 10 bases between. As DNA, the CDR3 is TGTGCCATCAGTGAGCAGTGGGCCTACACTGAAGCTTTCTTT. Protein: CAISEQWAYTEAFF.

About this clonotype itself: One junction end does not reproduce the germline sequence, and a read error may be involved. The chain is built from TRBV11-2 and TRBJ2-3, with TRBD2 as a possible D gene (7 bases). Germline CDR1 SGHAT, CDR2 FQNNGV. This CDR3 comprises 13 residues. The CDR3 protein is CASRRGDTGTQYF. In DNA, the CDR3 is TGTGCCAGCAGACGGGGGGACACAGGTACGCAGTATTTT.

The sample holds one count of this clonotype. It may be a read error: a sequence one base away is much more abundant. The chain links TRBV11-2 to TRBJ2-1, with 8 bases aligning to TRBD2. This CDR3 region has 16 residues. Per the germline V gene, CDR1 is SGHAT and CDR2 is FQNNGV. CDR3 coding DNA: TGTGCCAGCAGCCCTCGAGCTAGCGGGTCCTACAATGAGCACTTCTTC. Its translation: CASSPRASGSYNEHFF. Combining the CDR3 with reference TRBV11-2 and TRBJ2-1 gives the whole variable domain EAGVAQSPRYKIIEKRQSVAFWCNPISGHATLYWYQQILGQGPKLLIQFQNNGVVDDSQLPKDRFSAERLKGVDSTLKIQPAKLEDSAVYLCASSPRASGSYNEHFFGPGTRLTVL.

The CDR3 bases are TGTGCCAGCTTCGCGGGAGTGGAATCCTCCTACAATGAGCAGTTCTTC. As protein: CASFAGVESSYNEQFF. The rearrangement joins TRBV5-4 to TRBJ2-1; 7 nucleotides align to TRBD2. Germline V gene data show CDR1 as SGHNT and CDR2 as YYREEE (reference sequence). J was trimmed by 0 bases and V by 7 bases; bases with no gene match: 10. CDR3 length equals 16 residues.